A single sample is the source of the 7 T cell receptor beta chains below, sequenced in a study of shared clonotypes between healthy human individuals. CD45RO-negative, CCR7-positively selected cells formed the naive CD8 fraction, excluding terminally differentiated effector memory CD45RA+ cells. Profiling relied on immunoSEQ multiplex PCR, and the TCRdb table lists in-frame clones only, not all of them. Of approximately 740,000 clones in the sample, about 91% are singletons; the top ten hold around 24%. The sequencing input was naive CD8+ T cells sorted from blood. These receptors originate from a man aged 25 to 40 in good health.

The chain uses TRBV5-4 and TRBJ2-3, with unresolved D. The CDR3 is made up of 12 amino acids. Per germline, CDR1 SGHNT and CDR2 YYREEE (reference sequence). Trimming pared 2 bases from V and 3 bases from J, leaving 4 bases between. CDR3 amino acids: CASSFRTDTQYF. The CDR3, as DNA: TGTGCCAGCAGCTTTAGAACAGATACGCAGTATTTT.

In the case of this clone: This specimen includes other DNA sequences encoding the same CDR3. The CDR3 nucleotides read TGTGCCAGCAGTTTTAACTCGTACGAGCAGTACTTC. Translating it yields CASSFNSYEQYF. This chain links TRBV28 with TRBJ2-7; D remains unclear. CDR1 is MDHEN, CDR2 SYDVKM, per germline. The CDR3 is made up of 12 amino acids. V was trimmed by 3 bases and J by 4 bases, leaving 7 bases between them. Together with reference TRBV28 and TRBJ2-7, the CDR3 gives the full variable domain: DVKVTQSSRYLVKRTGEKVFLECVQDMDHENMFWYRQDPGLGLRLIYFSYDVKMKEKGDIPEGYSVSREKKERFSLILESASTNQTSMYLCASSFNSYEQYFGPGTRLTVT.

The chain couples TRBV27 to TRBJ2-3; 9 bases match TRBD2. The CDR3 consists of 17 residues. Germline loops: CDR1 MNHEY, CDR2 SMNVEV (reference sequence). The V segment lost 3 bases and the J segment 3 bases; nucleotides outside the gene matches: 10. CDR3 loop: CASSLGAGGPMTDTQYF. For the CDR3, the DNA is TGTGCCAGCAGTTTGGGGGCGGGAGGGCCAATGACAGATACGCAGTATTTT.

The V gene is TRBV7-8, the J gene TRBJ2-5, with D possibly TRBD1 on 6 matching bases. CDR3 length: 16 residues. Trimming cost V 1 base and J 5 bases, with 17 bases left between them. The germline V gene encodes CDR1 SGHVS and CDR2 FQNEAQ. The CDR3 protein is CASSLGRWVQGETQYF. CDR3 in DNA: TGTGCCAGCAGCTTAGGGCGGTGGGTCCAGGGGGAGACCCAGTACTTC.

The V gene is TRBV4-2, the J gene TRBJ2-7; 7 bases map to TRBD1. This CDR3 is built from 17 residues. The J segment lost 0 bases and the V segment lost 1 base, leaving 9 bases of the junction unmatched. Germline V gene data show CDR1 as LGHNA and CDR2 as YNFKEQ. The CDR3 is CASSQVSGTESSYEQYF. As DNA, the CDR3 is TGTGCCAGCAGCCAAGTCTCCGGGACAGAGAGCTCCTACGAGCAGTACTTC.

The genes are TRBV6-6 and TRBJ2-1; tentative D call: TRBD2 (5 bases). Trimming took 8 bases from V and 1 from J, leaving 9 bases between them. CDR3 length equals 13 residues. Germline assignment: CDR1 MNHNY and CDR2 SVGAGI (reference sequence). The CDR3: CASGERSYNEQFF. The DNA of the CDR3 is TGTGCCAGCGGGGAGCGATCCTACAATGAGCAGTTCTTC.

This chain links TRBV7-9 with TRBJ2-7; D could derive from TRBD1 or TRBD2 (6 bases each). The CDR3 runs to 14 residues. V was cut by 1 base and J by 4 bases, with 11 bases left in between. Germline V CDR1 and CDR2: SEHNR, FQNEAQ (reference sequence). The CDR3 reads CASSLVQGTYEQYF. The CDR3 nucleotides read TGTGCCAGCAGCTTAGTCCAGGGGACTTACGAGCAGTACTTC.